The present T cell receptor (beta chain) was sequenced within a study of OX40 agonist ivuxolimab in advanced cancers. Overall study: The dose-escalation group included hepatocellular carcinoma, melanoma, renal cell carcinoma and head and neck cancer.

The CDR3 has 13 amino acids. V lost 4 bases, J lost 5 bases, and 14 bases lay in between. CDR1 is SQVTM, CDR2 ANQGSEA, per germline. This clone was seen more than once but under ten times. TCRdb keeps only in-frame clones here, not all; method: immunoSEQ multiplex PCR. The sample has around 59,000 clones; about nine tenths are singletons. Drawing of blood for sampling happened at baseline, at cycle 4 day 1, and at cycle 7 day 1. The chain links TRBV29-1 to TRBJ1-1, with D perhaps matching TRBD1 (5 bases). The sequence was obtained from an adult with an advanced solid tumor such as melanoma, head and neck, liver or kidney cancer. The sample here was CD4+ or CD8+ T cells sorted from blood, taken in a trial of the OX40 agonist ivuxolimab. The CDR3 DNA reads TGCAGCGTTGTACGAGGGACTGGGACTGAAGCTTTCTTT. It is translated as CSVVRGTGTEAFF.